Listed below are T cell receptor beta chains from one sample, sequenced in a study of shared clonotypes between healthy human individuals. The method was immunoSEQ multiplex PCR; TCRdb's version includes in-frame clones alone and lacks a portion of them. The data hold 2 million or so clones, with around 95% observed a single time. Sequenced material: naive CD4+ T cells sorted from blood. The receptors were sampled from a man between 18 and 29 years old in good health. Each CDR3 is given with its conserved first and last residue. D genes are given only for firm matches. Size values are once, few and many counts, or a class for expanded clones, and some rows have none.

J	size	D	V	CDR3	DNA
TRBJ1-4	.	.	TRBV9	CASSERGSFPEKLFF	TGTGCCAGCAGCGAGAGGGGCAGCTTCCCGGAAAAACTGTTTTTT
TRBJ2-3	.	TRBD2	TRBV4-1	CASSQLPHPSGSTDTQYF	TGCGCCAGCAGCCAACTACCCCACCCTAGCGGAAGCACAGATACGCAGTATTTT
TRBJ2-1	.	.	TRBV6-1	CASSKTPGAYNEQFF	TGTGCCAGCAGTAAAACCCCAGGAGCGTACAATGAGCAGTTCTTC
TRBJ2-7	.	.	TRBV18	CASSPLSNREQYF	TGTGCCAGCTCACCACTAAGTAATCGGGAGCAGTACTTC
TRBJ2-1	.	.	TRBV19	CASSSTGTRINEQFF	TGTGCCAGTAGTTCCACAGGGACGAGGATCAATGAGCAGTTCTTC
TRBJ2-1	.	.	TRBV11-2	CASSLALTGFDNEQFF	TGTGCCAGCAGCTTAGCTCTAACTGGATTTGACAATGAGCAGTTCTTC
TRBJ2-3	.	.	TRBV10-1	CATLDPLGTQYF	TGCGCCACCCTGGACCCCCTAGGTACGCAGTATTTT
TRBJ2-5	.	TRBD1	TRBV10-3	CAISERDRGYQETQYF	TGTGCCATCAGTGAACGGGACAGGGGGTACCAAGAGACCCAGTACTTC
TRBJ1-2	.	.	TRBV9	CASSAGDQGNGYTF	TGTGCCAGCAGCGCCGGGGATCAGGGGAATGGCTACACCTTC
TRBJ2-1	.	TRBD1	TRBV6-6	CASSYGTGGPNEQFF	TGTGCCAGCAGTTACGGGACAGGGGGCCCCAATGAGCAGTTCTTC
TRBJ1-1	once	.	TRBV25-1	CASMGGANTEAFF	TGTGCCAGCATGGGGGGAGCGAACACTGAAGCTTTCTTT
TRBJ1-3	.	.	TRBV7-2	CASSSNSGNTIYF	TGTGCCAGCAGCTCGAACTCTGGAAACACCATATATTTT
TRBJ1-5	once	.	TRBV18	CASSPGRDQPQHF	TGTGCCAGCTCACCGGGCCGGGATCAGCCCCAGCATTTT
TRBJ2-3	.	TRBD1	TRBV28	CASSWGQGRADTQYF	TGTGCCAGCAGTTGGGGACAGGGGCGAGCAGATACGCAGTATTTT
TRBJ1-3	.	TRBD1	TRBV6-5	CASRGTGISGNTIYF	TGTGCCAGCAGAGGGACAGGGATCTCTGGAAACACCATATATTTT
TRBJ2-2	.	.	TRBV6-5	CASTRGTGELFF	TGTGCCAGCACAAGGGGAACCGGGGAGCTGTTTTTT
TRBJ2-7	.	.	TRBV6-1	CASRPIATGSYEQYF	TGTGCCAGCAGGCCCATCGCGACAGGTTCCTACGAGCAGTACTTC
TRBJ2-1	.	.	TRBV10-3	CAIRPIGTIDEQFF	TGTGCCATCAGGCCCATCGGGACAATAGATGAGCAGTTCTTC
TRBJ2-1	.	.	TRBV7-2	CASSLLAVSSYNEQFF	TGTGCCAGCAGCTTGTTAGCGGTAAGCTCCTACAATGAGCAGTTCTTC
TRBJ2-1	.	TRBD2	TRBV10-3	CAISVWREEPYNEQFF	TGTGCCATCAGTGTGTGGCGGGAGGAACCCTACAATGAGCAGTTCTTC
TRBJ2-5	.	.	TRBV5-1	CASSFSAQGKQETQYF	TGCGCCAGCAGCTTTAGTGCACAAGGGAAACAAGAGACCCAGTACTTC
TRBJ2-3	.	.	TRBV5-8	CASSFDSTDTQYF	TGTGCCAGCAGCTTCGATAGCACAGATACGCAGTATTTT
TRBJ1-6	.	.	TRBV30	CAWLTGQSPLHF	TGTGCCTGGCTTACAGGGCAGTCACCCCTCCACTTT
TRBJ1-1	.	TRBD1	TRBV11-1	CASKTRATGLNTEAFF	TGTGCCAGCAAAACCCGGGCGACAGGGTTGAACACTGAAGCTTTCTTT
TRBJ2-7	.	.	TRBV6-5	CASSLGSSDPREQYF	TGTGCCAGCAGTTTGGGCTCTAGCGACCCTCGCGAGCAGTACTTC
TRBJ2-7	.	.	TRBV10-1	CASSYGRSYEQYF	TGCGCCAGCAGCTACGGTCGGTCCTACGAGCAGTACTTC
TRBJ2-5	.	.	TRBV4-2	CASSQDFGEVPGTQYF	TGTGCCAGCAGCCAAGATTTTGGCGAGGTCCCGGGGACCCAGTACTTC
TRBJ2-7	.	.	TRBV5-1	CASSLSAGTPYEQYF	TGCGCCAGCAGCTTGTCGGCAGGGACCCCCTACGAGCAGTACTTC
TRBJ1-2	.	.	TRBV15	CATSREGRENGYTF	TGTGCCACCAGCAGAGAGGGACGGGAAAATGGCTACACCTTC
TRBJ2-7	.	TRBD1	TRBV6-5	CASSSRTGFYEQYF	TGTGCCAGCAGTTCCCGGACAGGGTTCTACGAGCAGTACTTC
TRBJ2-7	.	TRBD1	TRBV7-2	CASSIDRGLYEQYF	TGTGCCAGCAGTATCGACAGGGGGCTTTACGAGCAGTACTTC
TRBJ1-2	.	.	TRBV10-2	CASSDVGGLLNYGYTF	TGCGCCAGCAGTGATGTCGGGGGGCTCCTTAACTATGGCTACACCTTC
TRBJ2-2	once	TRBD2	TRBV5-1	CASSSGLAGAGELFF	TGCGCCAGCAGCTCGGGACTAGCGGGAGCCGGGGAGCTGTTTTTT
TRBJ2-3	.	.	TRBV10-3	CAISEPSWTHPSTDTQYF	TGTGCCATCAGTGAGCCTAGTTGGACGCACCCTAGCACAGATACGCAGTATTTT
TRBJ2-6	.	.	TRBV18	CASSPLSSAGANVLTF	TGTGCCAGCTCACCACTCTCGAGTGCCGGGGCCAACGTCCTGACTTTC
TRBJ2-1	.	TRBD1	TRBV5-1	CASSPTGVSYNEQFF	TGCGCCAGCAGCCCGACAGGGGTGTCCTACAATGAGCAGTTCTTC
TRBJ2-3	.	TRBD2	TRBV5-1	CASSPGGSTDTQYF	TGCGCCAGCAGCCCGGGGGGTAGCACAGATACGCAGTATTTT
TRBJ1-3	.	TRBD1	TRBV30	CAWSGQGKPRNTIYF	TGTGCCTGGAGCGGACAGGGGAAACCTAGAAACACCATATATTTT
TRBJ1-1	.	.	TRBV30	CAWSVGGTNTEAFF	TGTGCCTGGAGTGTTGGGGGGACGAACACTGAAGCTTTCTTT
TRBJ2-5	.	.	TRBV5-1	CASSFGSVALETQYF	TGCGCCAGCAGCTTTGGGTCTGTCGCCCTCGAGACCCAGTACTTC
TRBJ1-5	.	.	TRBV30	CAWNYGGPSQPQHF	TGTGCCTGGAATTACGGGGGGCCGAGTCAGCCCCAGCATTTT
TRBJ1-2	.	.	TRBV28	CASTEVALTNYGYTF	TGTGCCAGCACCGAGGTGGCCCTGACGAACTATGGCTACACCTTC
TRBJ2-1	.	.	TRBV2	CASSWTRRDEQFF	TGTGCCAGCAGTTGGACACGAAGGGATGAGCAGTTCTTC
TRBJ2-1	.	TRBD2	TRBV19	CASSLAGSHYNEQFF	TGTGCCAGTAGCCTAGCGGGCAGCCATTACAATGAGCAGTTCTTC
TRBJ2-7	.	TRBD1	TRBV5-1	CASTHSGTGTYEQYF	TGCGCCAGCACCCATTCCGGGACAGGCACCTACGAGCAGTACTTC
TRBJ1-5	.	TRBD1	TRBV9	CASSPIGGQGDNQPQHF	TGTGCCAGCAGCCCCATTGGGGGGCAGGGGGACAATCAGCCCCAGCATTTT
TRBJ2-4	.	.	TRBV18	CASSLWQDNLAKNIQYF	TGTGCCAGCTCACTGTGGCAGGATAACCTAGCCAAAAACATTCAGTACTTC
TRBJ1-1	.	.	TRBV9	CASSVGGINTEAFF	TGTGCCAGCAGCGTAGGGGGCATCAACACTGAAGCTTTCTTT
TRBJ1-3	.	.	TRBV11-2	CASSTAYSGNTIYF	TGTGCCAGCAGCACAGCCTACTCTGGAAACACCATATATTTT
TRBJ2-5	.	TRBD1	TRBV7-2	CASSSVWDRQETQYF	TGTGCCAGCAGCTCCGTCTGGGACAGGCAAGAGACCCAGTACTTC
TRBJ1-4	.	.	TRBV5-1	CASSLGAVSFATNEKLFF	TGCGCCAGCAGCTTGGGGGCCGTGTCCTTTGCAACTAATGAAAAACTGTTTTTT
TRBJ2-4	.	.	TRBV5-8	CASTPTRAVAKNIQYF	TGTGCCAGCACCCCTACTAGAGCAGTTGCCAAAAACATTCAGTACTTC
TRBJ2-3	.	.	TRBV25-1	CASSGTGTDTQYF	TGTGCCAGCAGTGGTACAGGCACAGATACGCAGTATTTT
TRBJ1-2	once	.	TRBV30	CAYQEVPSGYTF	TGTGCCTACCAGGAGGTCCCCAGTGGCTACACCTTC
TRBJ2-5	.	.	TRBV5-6	CASNQNPTQETQYF	TGTGCCAGCAACCAAAACCCGACTCAAGAGACCCAGTACTTC
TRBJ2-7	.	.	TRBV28	CASSGRQVEQYF	TGTGCCAGCAGCGGCAGGCAAGTGGAGCAGTACTTC
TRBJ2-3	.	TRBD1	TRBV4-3	CASSHRDRGTDTQYF	TGCGCCAGCAGCCACCGGGACAGGGGCACAGATACGCAGTATTTT
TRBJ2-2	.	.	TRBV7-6	CASSTPDSPEKLFF	TGTGCCAGCAGCACGCCGGACAGCCCGGAGAAGCTGTTTTTT
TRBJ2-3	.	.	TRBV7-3	CASSFQSTDTQYF	TGTGCCAGCAGCTTCCAAAGCACAGATACGCAGTATTTT
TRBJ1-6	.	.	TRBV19	CASSTSRSYNSPLHF	TGTGCCAGTAGCACATCCAGGTCCTATAATTCACCCCTCCACTTT